This T cell receptor (beta chain) derives from a study of CD8+CD57+ T cells in acquired aplastic anemia. Study-wide context: Sorted cells (CD4+ and CD8+) yielded DNA amounts that averaged about 3.1 ug. General study results and limits: Patients and controls shared 25 to 35 CD8+ CDR3 sequences, which appeared highly expressed in patients and within their immunodominant clones. Patients and controls were not found to differ significantly in CD8+ Simpson's diversity.

About this clonotype: Its cognate antigen is unknown.

The CDR3 totals 14 residues. CDR1 is LNHDA and CDR2 is SQIVND in the germline V gene (reference sequence). V gave up 5 bases and J gave up 6 bases, with 17 bases separating them. Genomic DNA was employed as the template in profiling TCR beta VDJ and CDR3. TCRdb independently ran MiXCR on the reads; one entry per CDR3 protein. The sample has some 190,000 distinct CDR3 sequences, 35% to 50% seen once; the top ten hold 2.5% to 3.5%. The sequencing input was sorted CD4+, CD8+, or CD8+CD57+ T cells (not recorded which) from PBMCs. This TCR was recovered from a human donor in good health. This chain joins TRBV19 and TRBJ2-7, with D possibly matching TRBD1 (5 bases). The CDR3 spells CASSVTQGPGEQYF. The CDR3 nucleotides are TGTGCCAGTAGTGTGACGCAGGGCCCCGGCGAGCAGTACTTC.